This record looks at one T cell receptor (beta chain) sequence and its context. This entry belongs to a study of blood T cell repertoires in COVID-19. As processed by the authors: Estimation of nucleated cell counts was performed using reference gene primer amplification. Sequencing was performed with immunoSEQ multiplex PCR; in TCRdb, only in-frame clones are kept and a portion is missing. The V and J calls and clone size come from that table; D and trimming were worked out from the DNA. The table lists fewer than 250,000 clones, 80% to 95% of them singletons, with about 0.8% in the top ten. This sequence originates from a man between 25 and 39 years old with COVID-19, enrolled during active disease. The material sequenced was peripheral blood.

The CDR3 reads CASTTDRDPGNTIYF. CDR3 bases: TGTGCCAGCACCACGGACAGGGACCCTGGAAACACCATATATTTT. The chain uses TRBV6-5 and TRBJ1-3; TRBD1 aligns across 8 bases. CDR1 is MNHEY, CDR2 SVGAGI, per germline. The CDR3 loop spans 15 amino acids. Germline trimming cut 7 bases from V and 2 bases from J; bases unmatched to any gene: 7.